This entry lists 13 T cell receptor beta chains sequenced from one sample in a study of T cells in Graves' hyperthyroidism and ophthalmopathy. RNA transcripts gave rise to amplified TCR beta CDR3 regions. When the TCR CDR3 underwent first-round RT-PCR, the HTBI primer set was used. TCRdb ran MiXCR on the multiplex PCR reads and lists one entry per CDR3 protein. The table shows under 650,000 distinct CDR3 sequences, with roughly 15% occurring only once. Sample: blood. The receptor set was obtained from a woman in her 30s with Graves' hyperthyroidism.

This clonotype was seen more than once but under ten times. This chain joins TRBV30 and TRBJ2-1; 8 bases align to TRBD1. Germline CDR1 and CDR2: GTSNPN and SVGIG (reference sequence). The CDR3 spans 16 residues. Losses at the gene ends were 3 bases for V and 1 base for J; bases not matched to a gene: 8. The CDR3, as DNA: TGTGCCTGGAGCAGGGAGACAGGGGTTTCCTACAATGAGCAGTTCTTC. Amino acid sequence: CAWSRETGVSYNEQFF.

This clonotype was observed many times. The CDR3 bases are TGCAGTGCGGAAAACCCGGGACAGGGAACCTACGAGCAGTACTTC. It encodes CSAENPGQGTYEQYF. The chain couples TRBV20-1 to TRBJ2-7; 9 bases are a match to TRBD1. V gave up 6 bases and J gave up 2 bases; unmatched junction bases: 11. The CDR3 sequence is 15 residues long. Germline assignment: CDR1 DFQATT and CDR2 SNEGSKA (reference sequence).

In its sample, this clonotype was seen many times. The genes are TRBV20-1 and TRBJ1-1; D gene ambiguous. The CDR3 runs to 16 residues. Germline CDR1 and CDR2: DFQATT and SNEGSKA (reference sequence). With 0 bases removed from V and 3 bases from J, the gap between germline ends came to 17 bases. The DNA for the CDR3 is TGCAGTGCTAGAGATGTGGCGGCCACTAAGTACACTGAAGCTTTCTTT. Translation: CSARDVAATKYTEAFF.

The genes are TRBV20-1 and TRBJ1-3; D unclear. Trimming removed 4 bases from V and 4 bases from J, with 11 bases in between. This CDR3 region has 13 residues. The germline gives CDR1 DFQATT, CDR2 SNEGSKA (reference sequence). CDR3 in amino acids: CSAIDATGNTIYF. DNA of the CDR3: TGCAGTGCTATAGACGCAACGGGAAACACCATATATTTT.

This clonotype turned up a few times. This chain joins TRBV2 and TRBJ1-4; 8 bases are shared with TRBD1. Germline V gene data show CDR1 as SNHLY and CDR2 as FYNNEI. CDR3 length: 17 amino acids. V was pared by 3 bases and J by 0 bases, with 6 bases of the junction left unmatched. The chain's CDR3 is CASSDIQTGATNEKLFF. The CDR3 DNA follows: TGTGCCAGCAGTGATATACAGACAGGGGCAACTAATGAAAAACTGTTTTTT. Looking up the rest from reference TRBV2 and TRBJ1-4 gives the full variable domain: EPEVTQTPSHQVTQMGQEVILRCVPISNHLYFYWYRQILGQKVEFLVSFYNNEISEKSEIFDDQFSVERPDGSNFTLKIRSTKLEDSAMYFCASSDIQTGATNEKLFFGSGTQLSVL.

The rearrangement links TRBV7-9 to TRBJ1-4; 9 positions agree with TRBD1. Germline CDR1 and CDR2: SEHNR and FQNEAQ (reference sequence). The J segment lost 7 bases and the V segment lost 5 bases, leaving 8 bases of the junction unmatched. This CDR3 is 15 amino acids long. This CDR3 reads CASSPTGQGAEKLFF. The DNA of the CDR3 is TGTGCCAGCAGCCCCACGGGACAGGGAGCTGAAAAACTGTTTTTT.

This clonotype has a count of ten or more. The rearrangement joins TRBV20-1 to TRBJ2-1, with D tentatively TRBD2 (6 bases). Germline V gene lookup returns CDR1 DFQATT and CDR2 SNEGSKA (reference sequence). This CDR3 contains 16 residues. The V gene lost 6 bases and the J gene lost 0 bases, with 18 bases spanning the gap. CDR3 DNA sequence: TGCAGTGCAAATCCCCCGGGAGTGTTCTCCTACAATGAGCAGTTCTTC. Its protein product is CSANPPGVFSYNEQFF.

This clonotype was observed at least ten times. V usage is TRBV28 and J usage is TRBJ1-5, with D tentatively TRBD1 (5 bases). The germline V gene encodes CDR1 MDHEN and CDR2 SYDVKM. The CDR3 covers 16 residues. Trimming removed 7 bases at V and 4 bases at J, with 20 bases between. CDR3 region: CASTSEEGPINQPQHF. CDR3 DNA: TGTGCCAGCACCTCTGAGGAGGGACCCATTAATCAGCCCCAGCATTTT.

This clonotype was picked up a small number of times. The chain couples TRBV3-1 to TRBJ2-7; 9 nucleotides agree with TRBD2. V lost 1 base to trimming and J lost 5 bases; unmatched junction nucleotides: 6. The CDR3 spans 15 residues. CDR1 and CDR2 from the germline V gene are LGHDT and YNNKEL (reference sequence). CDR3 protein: CASSQGGSGRDEQYF. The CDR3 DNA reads TGTGCCAGCAGCCAAGGGGGTAGCGGGAGAGACGAGCAGTACTTC.

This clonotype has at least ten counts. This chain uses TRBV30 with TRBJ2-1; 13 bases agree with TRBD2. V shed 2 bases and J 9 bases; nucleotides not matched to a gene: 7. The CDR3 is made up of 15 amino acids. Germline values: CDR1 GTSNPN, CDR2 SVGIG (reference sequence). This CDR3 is CAWSLLAGGPGEQFF. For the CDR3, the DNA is TGTGCCTGGAGTTTACTAGCGGGAGGGCCGGGTGAGCAGTTCTTC.

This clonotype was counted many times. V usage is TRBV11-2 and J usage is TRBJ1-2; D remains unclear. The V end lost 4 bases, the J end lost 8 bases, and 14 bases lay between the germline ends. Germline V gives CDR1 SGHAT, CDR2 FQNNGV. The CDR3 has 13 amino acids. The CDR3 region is CASSSYTEGGYTF. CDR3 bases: TGTGCCAGCAGCTCCTACACAGAAGGAGGCTACACCTTC.

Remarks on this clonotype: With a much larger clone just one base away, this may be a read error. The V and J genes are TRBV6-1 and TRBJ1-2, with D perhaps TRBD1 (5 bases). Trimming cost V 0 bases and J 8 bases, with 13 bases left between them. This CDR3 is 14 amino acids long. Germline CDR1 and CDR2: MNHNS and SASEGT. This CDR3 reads CASSEAGRSQGYTF. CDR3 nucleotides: TGTGCCAGCAGTGAAGCGGGACGCTCGCAAGGCTACACCTTC.

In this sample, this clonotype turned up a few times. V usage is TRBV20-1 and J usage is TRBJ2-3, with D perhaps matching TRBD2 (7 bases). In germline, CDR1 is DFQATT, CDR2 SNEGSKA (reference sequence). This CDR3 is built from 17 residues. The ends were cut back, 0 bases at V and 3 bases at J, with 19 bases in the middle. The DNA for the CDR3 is TGCAGTGCTAGAGAAGGCCGGGGGGCGTGGTGGACAGATACGCAGTATTTT. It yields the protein CSAREGRGAWWTDTQYF.